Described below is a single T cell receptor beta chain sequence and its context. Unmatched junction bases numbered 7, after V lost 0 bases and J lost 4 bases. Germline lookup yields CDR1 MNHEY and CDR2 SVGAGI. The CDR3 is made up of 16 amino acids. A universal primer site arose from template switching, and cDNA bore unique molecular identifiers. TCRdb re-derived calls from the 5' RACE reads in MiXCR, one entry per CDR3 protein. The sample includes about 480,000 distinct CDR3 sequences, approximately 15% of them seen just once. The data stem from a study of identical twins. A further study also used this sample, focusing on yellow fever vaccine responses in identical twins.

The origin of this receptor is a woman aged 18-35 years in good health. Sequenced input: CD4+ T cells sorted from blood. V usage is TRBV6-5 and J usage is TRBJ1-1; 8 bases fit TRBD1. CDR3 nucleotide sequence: TGTGCCAGCAGTTACTCTACCTCAGGGGGCCGCACTGAAGCTTTCTTT. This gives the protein CASSYSTSGGRTEAFF.